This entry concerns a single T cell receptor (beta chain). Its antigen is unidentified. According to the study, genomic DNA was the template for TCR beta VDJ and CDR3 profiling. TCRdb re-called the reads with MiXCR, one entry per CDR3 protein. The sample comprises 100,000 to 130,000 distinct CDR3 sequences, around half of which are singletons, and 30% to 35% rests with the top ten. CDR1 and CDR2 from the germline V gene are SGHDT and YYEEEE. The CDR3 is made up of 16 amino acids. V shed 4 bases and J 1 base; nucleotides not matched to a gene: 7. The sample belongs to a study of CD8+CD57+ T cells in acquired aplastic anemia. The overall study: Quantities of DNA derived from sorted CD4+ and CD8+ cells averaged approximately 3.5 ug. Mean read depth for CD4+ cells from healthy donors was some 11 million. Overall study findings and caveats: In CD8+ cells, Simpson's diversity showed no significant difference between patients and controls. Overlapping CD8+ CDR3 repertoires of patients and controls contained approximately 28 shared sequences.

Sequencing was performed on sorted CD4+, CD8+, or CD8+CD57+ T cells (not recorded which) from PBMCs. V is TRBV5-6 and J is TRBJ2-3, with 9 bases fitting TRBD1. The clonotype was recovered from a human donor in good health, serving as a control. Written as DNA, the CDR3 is TGTGCCAGCAGCCAGCTAGGGGACAGGGGCACAGATACGCAGTATTTT. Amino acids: CASSQLGDRGTDTQYF.